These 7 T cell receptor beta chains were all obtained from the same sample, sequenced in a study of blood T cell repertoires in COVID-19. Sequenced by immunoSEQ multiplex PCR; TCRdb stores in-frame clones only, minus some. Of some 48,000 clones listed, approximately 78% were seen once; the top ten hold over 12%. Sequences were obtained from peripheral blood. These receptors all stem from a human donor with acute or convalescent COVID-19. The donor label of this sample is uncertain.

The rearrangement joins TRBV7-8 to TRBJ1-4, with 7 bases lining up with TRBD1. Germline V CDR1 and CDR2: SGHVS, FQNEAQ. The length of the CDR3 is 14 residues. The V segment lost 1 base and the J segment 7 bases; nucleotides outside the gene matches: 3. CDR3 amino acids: CASSLDRGGEKLFF. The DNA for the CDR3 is TGTGCCAGCAGCTTAGACAGGGGAGGTGAAAAACTGTTTTTT.

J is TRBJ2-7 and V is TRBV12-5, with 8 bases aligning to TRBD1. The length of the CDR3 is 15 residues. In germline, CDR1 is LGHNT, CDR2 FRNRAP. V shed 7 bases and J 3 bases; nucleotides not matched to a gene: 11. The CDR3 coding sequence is TGTGCTAGTGCCCAGGGGGCCTTTCCTTTCTACGAGCAGTACTTC. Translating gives CASAQGAFPFYEQYF.

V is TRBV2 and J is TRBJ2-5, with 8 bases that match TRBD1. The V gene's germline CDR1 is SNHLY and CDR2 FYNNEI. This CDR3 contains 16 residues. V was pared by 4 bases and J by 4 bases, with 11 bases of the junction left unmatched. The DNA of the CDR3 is TGTGCCAGCAGTGCCGGGACAGGCTTTAATGTAGAGACCCAGTACTTC. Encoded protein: CASSAGTGFNVETQYF.

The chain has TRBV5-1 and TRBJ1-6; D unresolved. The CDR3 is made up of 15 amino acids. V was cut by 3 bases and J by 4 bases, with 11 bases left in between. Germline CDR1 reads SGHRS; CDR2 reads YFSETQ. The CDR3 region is CASSWETRYNSPLHF. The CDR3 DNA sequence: TGCGCCAGCAGCTGGGAGACAAGGTATAATTCACCCCTCCACTTT.

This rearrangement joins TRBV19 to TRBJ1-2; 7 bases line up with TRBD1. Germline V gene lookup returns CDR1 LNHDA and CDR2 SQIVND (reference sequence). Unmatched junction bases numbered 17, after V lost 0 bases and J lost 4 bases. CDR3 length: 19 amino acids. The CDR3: CASSIDSSSGTVGFYGYTF. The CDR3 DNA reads TGTGCCAGTAGTATAGATTCCTCTTCCGGGACAGTGGGATTCTATGGCTACACCTTC. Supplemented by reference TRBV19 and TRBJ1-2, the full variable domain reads DGGITQSPKYLFRKEGQNVTLSCEQNLNHDAMYWYRQDPGQGLRLIYYSQIVNDFQKGDIAEGYSVSREKKESFPLTVTSAQKNPTAFYLCASSIDSSSGTVGFYGYTFGSGTRLTVV.

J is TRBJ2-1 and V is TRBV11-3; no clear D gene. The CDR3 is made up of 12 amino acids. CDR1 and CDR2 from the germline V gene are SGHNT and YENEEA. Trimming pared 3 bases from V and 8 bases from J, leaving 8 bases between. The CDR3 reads CASSFQLYEQFF. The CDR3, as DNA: TGTGCCAGCAGCTTTCAGTTGTATGAGCAGTTCTTC.

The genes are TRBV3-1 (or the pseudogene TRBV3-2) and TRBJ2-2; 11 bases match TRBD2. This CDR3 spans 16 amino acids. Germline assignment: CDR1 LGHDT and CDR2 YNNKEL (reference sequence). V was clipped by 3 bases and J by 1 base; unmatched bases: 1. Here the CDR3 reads CASSQGTSGNTGELFF. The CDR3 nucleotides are TGTGCCAGCAGCCAGGGGACTAGCGGGAACACCGGGGAGCTGTTTTTT.